This T cell receptor beta chain appears in the sequencing data of a study of blood T cells in healthy people across ages. This clonotype came up many times. Its antigen is still unknown. Findings and limits, study-wide: Donor CMV status was unknown, possibly confounding expanded clonotype changes.

The CDR3 sequence is 13 residues long. The germline V gene has CDR1 SNHLY and CDR2 FYNNEI. The ends were cut back, 1 base at V and 2 bases at J, with 5 bases in the middle. Primed by a sample-barcoded 5' primer and a J-beta primer mix, a second PCR proceeded for about 6 to 12 cycles. MiXCR was run by TCRdb on the 5' RACE reads, yielding one entry per CDR3 protein. Among approximately 800,000 distinct CDR3 sequences listed, approximately 35% were seen once. Each sample had at least 7 million PBMCs isolated. The source of this sequence is a man in his late teens or twenties in good health. V and J are TRBV2 and TRBJ1-2; D remains ambiguous. The sequencing sample was made of blood. Here the CDR3 reads CASSEGLNYGYTF. The CDR3 DNA is TGTGCCAGCAGTGAAGGGCTCAACTATGGCTACACCTTC.